Each of the 18 T cell receptor beta chains below was sequenced from the same sample in a study of low-dose radiotherapy and immunotherapy resistance in tumors. Time point indicated: before trial treatment. TRAV- and TRBV-specific primers primed first-strand cDNA, covering alpha and beta chains. TCRs were put through around 20 PCR cycles of amplification with Phusion. A constant-region primer and the V-primer adapter served as the primer pair. TCRdb re-called the reads with MiXCR, one entry per CDR3 protein. The sample records 64,000 or so distinct CDR3 sequences, 31% being singletons. The material sequenced was PBMCs, taken before treatment. The receptors here all came from a female donor with ovarian cancer.

This clonotype was counted at least ten times. CDR3 sequence (DNA): TGTGCCAGCAGCTTAGAAAGGTTTCGACAGCCCACAACGTACGAGCAGTACTTC. It encodes CASSLERFRQPTTYEQYF. The rearrangement uses TRBV11-3 and TRBJ2-7; weak D call: TRBD1 (5 bases). V lost 0 bases and J 4 bases, leaving 22 bases between the germline ends. Germline CDR1 and CDR2: SGHNT and YENEEA. The CDR3 extends over 18 amino acids.

In this sample, this clonotype turned up many times. The chain joins TRBV12-3 or TRBV12-4 to TRBJ2-2; D unclear. V lost 4 bases and J 7 bases, leaving 10 bases between the germline ends. The CDR3 loop spans 13 amino acids. The CDR3, as DNA: TGTGCCAGCAGTTATCAGGCAGGCGGGGAGCTGTTTTTT. It yields the protein CASSYQAGGELFF.

This clonotype was observed at least ten times. This chain links TRBV25-1 with TRBJ2-5; 9 bases match TRBD1. Unmatched junction bases numbered 2, after V lost 5 bases and J lost 4 bases. The length of the CDR3 is 13 residues. The germline V gene encodes CDR1 MGHDK and CDR2 SYGVNS. The CDR3 nucleotides read TGTGCCAGCAGTCTGACAGGGGGAGAGACCCAGTACTTC. Translation gives CASSLTGGETQYF.

Turning to this clonotype: Given a far larger clone just one base away, this is likely a sequencing read error. CDR3 DNA sequence: TGTGCCAGCGGGTTTGATAATCCACCCCTCCACTTT. Encoded protein: CASGFDNPPLHF. The rearrangement joins TRBV6-2 or TRBV6-3 to TRBJ1-6; no clear D gene. CDR1 is MNHEY, CDR2 SVGEGT, per germline. The CDR3 runs 12 residues.

This clonotype showed up many times. The chain couples TRBV7-9 to TRBJ2-1; no clear D gene. Germline lookup yields CDR1 SEHNR and CDR2 FQNEAQ (reference sequence). There are 14 residues in the CDR3. V was shortened by 3 bases and J by 5 bases, with 11 bases between the two germline ends. CDR3 sequence reads: CASSLRIVDNEQFF. The CDR3 DNA sequence: TGTGCCAGCAGCTTGAGGATTGTGGACAATGAGCAGTTCTTC.

This clonotype came up many times. The V call is TRBV23-1, the J call TRBJ2-7, with 8 bases identical to TRBD1. TRBV23-1 carries the ORF label, with uncertain function. This CDR3 spans 17 amino acids. V was clipped by 2 bases and J by 4 bases; unmatched bases: 13. CDR3 DNA sequence: TGCGCCAGCAGTCAAAACGTAGACAGGGGAATTGGGTACGAGCAGTACTTC. This codes for CASSQNVDRGIGYEQYF.

As for this clonotype: This probably arose from a read error, given a far larger clone one base away. The CDR3 loop reads CAATGNSYEQFF. The CDR3 DNA sequence: TGTGCCGCCACCGGGAATTCCTACGAGCAGTTCTTC. The chain combines TRBV25-1 with TRBJ2-1; a weak D match, TRBD2 (5 bases). Germline V gene sequence: CDR1 MGHDK, CDR2 SYGVNS. Trimming cost V 11 bases and J 10 bases, with 18 bases left between them. CDR3 length: 12 residues.

At least ten counts were recorded for this clonotype. This chain connects TRBV15 to TRBJ2-1, with D perhaps TRBD2 (6 bases). Trimming cost V 0 bases and J 2 bases, with 11 bases left between them. Germline V gene sequence: CDR1 LNHNV, CDR2 YYDKDF (reference sequence). This CDR3 is built from 16 residues. The CDR3 nucleotides are TGTGCCACCAGCAGAGATCCGCGGGAAACCTACAATGAGCAGTTCTTC. It is translated as CATSRDPRETYNEQFF. The full variable domain, rest sourced from reference TRBV15 and TRBJ2-1, is DAMVIQNPRYQVTQFGKPVTLSCSQTLNHNVMYWYQQKSSQAPKLLFHYYDKDFNNEADTPDNFQSRRPNTSFCFLDIRSPGLGDTAMYLCATSRDPRETYNEQFFGPGTRLTVL.

This clonotype was seen repeatedly, ten times or more. The rearrangement joins TRBV30 to TRBJ2-4; a possible D gene is TRBD1 (5 bases). Germline V gene sequence: CDR1 GTSNPN, CDR2 SVGIG (reference sequence). This CDR3 comprises 13 residues. The V gene lost 1 base and the J gene lost 1 base, with 5 bases spanning the gap. The CDR3 is CAWSGQAKNIQYF. CDR3 sequence (DNA): TGTGCCTGGAGTGGACAGGCCAAAAACATTCAGTACTTC.

In the case of this clonotype: With only one base between it and a far larger clone, this is likely a read error. The rearrangement uses TRBV28 and TRBJ2-3; no clear D gene. The CDR3 sequence is 11 residues long. Germline values: CDR1 MDHEN, CDR2 SYDVKM. V was clipped by 2 bases and J by 5 bases, with 2 bases between them. The CDR3 nucleotides read TGTGCCAGCAGTTTAAGAGATACGCAGTATTTT. It translates to CASSLRDTQYF.

This clonotype was seen at least ten times. The rearrangement links TRBV19 to TRBJ1-1; D gene ambiguous. The CDR3 is 13 amino acids. Germline lookup yields CDR1 LNHDA and CDR2 SQIVND (reference sequence). Trimming took off 7 bases at V and 2 bases at J, with 11 bases between the two ends. CDR3 protein: CASIRGFNTEAFF. The DNA for the CDR3 is TGTGCCAGTATCCGGGGATTCAACACTGAAGCTTTCTTT.

This clonotype was seen repeatedly, ten times or more. CDR3 nucleotides: TGTGCCTGGAGTATGGACTCTGGGGCCAACGTCCTGACTTTC. Translating it yields CAWSMDSGANVLTF. V gene TRBV30 combines with J gene TRBJ2-6, with D unclear. This CDR3 is built from 14 residues. Trimming shortened V by 2 bases and J by 0 bases, and 5 bases separated the two germline ends. Germline lookup yields CDR1 GTSNPN and CDR2 SVGIG (reference sequence).

At least ten counts were recorded for this clonotype. The chain uses TRBV24-1 and TRBJ1-5, with TRBD1 identical over 8 bases. The CDR3 loop spans 15 amino acids. The V gene end was trimmed by 4 bases and the J gene end by 5 bases; junction bases not matched to a gene: 6. The germline CDR1 and CDR2 sequences are KGHDR and SFDVKD. CDR3 sequence: CATSESGTGYQPQHF. The CDR3 DNA reads TGTGCCACCAGTGAATCCGGGACAGGCTATCAGCCCCAGCATTTT.

Ten or more counts support this clonotype. Germline is not matched at one junction end, which may reflect a read error. J is TRBJ2-7 and V is TRBV7-7; D possibly corresponds to TRBD1 (5 bases). Per the germline V gene, CDR1 is SSHAT and CDR2 is FNYEAQ (reference sequence). This CDR3 comprises 13 residues. CDR3 in amino acids: CASSLQTVTEQYF. In nucleotides, the CDR3 is TGTGCTAGCAGCCTCCAGACAGTGACGGAGCAGTACTTC.

This clonotype was seen a few times. The gene calls are TRBV4-2 and TRBJ2-2; D is unresolved. Germline lookup yields CDR1 LGHNA and CDR2 YNFKEQ. Trimming took 0 bases from V and 0 from J, leaving 14 bases between them. The CDR3 length is 18 residues. The CDR3: CASSQESPGAPNTGELFF. The CDR3 DNA sequence: TGTGCCAGCAGCCAAGAGAGCCCCGGTGCTCCGAACACCGGGGAGCTGTTTTTT.

The CDR3: CASTSTSGGYNEQFF. The CDR3 region has the DNA TGTGCCAGCACATCCACTAGCGGGGGTTACAATGAGCAGTTCTTC. This chain joins TRBV12-3 or TRBV12-4 and TRBJ2-1; 11 nucleotides align to TRBD2. This CDR3 has 15 amino acids. Trimming removed 7 bases from V and 4 bases from J; junction bases left unmatched: 6.

This clonotype was picked up a small number of times. The chain employs TRBV20-1 and TRBJ1-4; a weak D match, TRBD1 (5 bases). The CDR3 has 15 amino acids. Germline V gene data show CDR1 as DFQATT and CDR2 as SNEGSKA (reference sequence). V was cut by 6 bases and J by 2 bases, with 16 bases left in between. This CDR3 reads CSAPGQGYTNEKLFF. The DNA of the CDR3 is TGCAGTGCCCCGGGCCAGGGCTATACTAATGAAAAACTGTTTTTT.

Turning to this clonotype: A read error likely explains this, since a far larger clone differs by one base. This chain uses TRBV6-2 or TRBV6-3 with TRBJ2-4; 9 bases map to TRBD2. CDR1 and CDR2 (germline): MNHEY, SVGEGT. Trimming took 2 bases from V and 13 from J; bases not matched to a gene: 12. CDR3 length: 15 residues. The CDR3 loop reads CASSYAGGPYNEQYF. The CDR3 DNA reads TGTGCCAGCAGTTACGCGGGAGGGCCGTACAATGAGCAGTACTTC.